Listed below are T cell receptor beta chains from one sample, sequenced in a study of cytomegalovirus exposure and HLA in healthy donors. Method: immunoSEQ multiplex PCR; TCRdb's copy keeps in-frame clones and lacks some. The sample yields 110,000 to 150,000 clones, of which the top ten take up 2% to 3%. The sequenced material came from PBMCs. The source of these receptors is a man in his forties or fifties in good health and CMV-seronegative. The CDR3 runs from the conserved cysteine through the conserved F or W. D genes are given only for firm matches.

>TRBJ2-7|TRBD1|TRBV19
CASRGTGGAYEQYF
TGTGCCAGTCGGGGGACAGGGGGCGCCTACGAGCAGTACTTC
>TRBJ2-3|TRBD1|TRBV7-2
CASSVGTGPDTQYF
TGTGCCAGCAGCGTGGGGACAGGGCCAGATACGCAGTATTTT
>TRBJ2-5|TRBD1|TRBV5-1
CASRGTGKETQYF
TGCGCCAGCAGGGGGACAGGGAAAGAGACCCAGTACTTC
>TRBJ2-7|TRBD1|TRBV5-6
CASSQVDRGYYEQYF
TGTGCCAGCAGCCAGGTGGACAGGGGGTACTACGAGCAGTACTTC
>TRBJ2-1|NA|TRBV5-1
CASSRDMSSYNEQFF
TGCGCCAGCAGTAGGGACATGAGCTCCTACAATGAGCAGTTCTTC
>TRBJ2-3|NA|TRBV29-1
CSVVQSTDTQYF
TGCAGCGTTGTACAGAGCACAGATACGCAGTATTTT
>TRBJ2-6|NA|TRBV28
CASSSWASGANVLTF
TGTGCCAGCAGTTCATGGGCCTCTGGGGCCAACGTCCTGACTTTC
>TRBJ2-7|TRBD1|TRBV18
CASSLGQSHYEQYF
TGTGCCAGCTCTCTGGGACAGTCCCACTACGAGCAGTACTTC
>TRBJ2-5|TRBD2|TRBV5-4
CASSLGLAGTQETQYF
TGTGCCAGCAGCCTGGGACTAGCGGGGACTCAAGAGACCCAGTACTTC
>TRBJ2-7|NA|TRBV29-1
CSSRVGGEQYF
TGCAGCTCAAGGGTCGGGGGCGAGCAGTACTTC
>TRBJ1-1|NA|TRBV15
CATTLRGRSTEAFF
TGTGCCACCACGCTCCGGGGGAGGAGCACTGAAGCTTTCTTT
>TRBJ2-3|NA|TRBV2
CASSSGTLTDTQYF
TGTGCCAGCAGCTCCGGGACTCTCACAGATACGCAGTATTTT
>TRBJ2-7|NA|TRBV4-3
CASSQDGGGRSYEQYF
TGCGCCAGCAGCCAAGATGGGGGGGGCAGGTCCTACGAGCAGTACTTC
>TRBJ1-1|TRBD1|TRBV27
CATSPPGQGALNTEAFF
TGTGCCACCTCCCCTCCGGGACAGGGGGCTTTGAACACTGAAGCTTTCTTT
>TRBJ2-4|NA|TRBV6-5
CASSYSGTNPNIQYF
TGTGCCAGCAGTTACTCGGGTACTAATCCTAACATTCAGTACTTC
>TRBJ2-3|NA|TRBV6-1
CASSPGFTDTQYF
TGTGCCAGCAGCCCGGGGTTCACAGATACGCAGTATTTT
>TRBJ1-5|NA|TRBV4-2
CASSQVQAGLLNQPQHF
TGTGCCAGCAGCCAAGTTCAGGCGGGTCTCCTTAATCAGCCCCAGCATTTT
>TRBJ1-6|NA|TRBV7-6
CASSFGVVDSPLHF
TGTGCCAGCAGCTTCGGGGTAGTGGATTCACCCCTCCACTTT
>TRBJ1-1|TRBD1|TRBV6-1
CASTQRAGGTEAFF
TGTGCCAGCACCCAGCGGGCAGGGGGGACTGAAGCTTTCTTT
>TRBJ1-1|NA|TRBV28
CASKPMNTEAFF
TGTGCCAGCAAACCTATGAACACTGAAGCTTTCTTT
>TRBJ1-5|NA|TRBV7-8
CASSLTGNQPQHF
TGTGCCAGCAGCCTCACAGGGAATCAGCCCCAGCATTTT
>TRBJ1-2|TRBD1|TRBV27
CASSGQGANYGYTF
TGTGCCAGCAGTGGACAGGGAGCTAACTATGGCTACACCTTC
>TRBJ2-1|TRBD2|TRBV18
CASLKTGGDEQFF
TGTGCCTCGTTAAAGACCGGGGGGGATGAGCAGTTCTTC
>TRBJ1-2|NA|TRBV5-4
CASSEGGVGGYTF
TGTGCCAGCAGTGAGGGCGGGGTCGGCGGCTACACCTTC
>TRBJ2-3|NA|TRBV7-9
CASSLYSTDTQYF
TGTGCCAGCAGCTTATACTCCACAGATACGCAGTATTTT
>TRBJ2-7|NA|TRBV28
CASSLPDSYEQYF
TGTGCCAGCAGTTTACCCGACAGCTACGAGCAGTACTTC
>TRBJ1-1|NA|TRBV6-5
CASSYAENTEAFF
TGTGCCAGCAGTTACGCAGAGAACACTGAAGCTTTCTTT
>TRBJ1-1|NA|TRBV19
CASSIPGLTEAFF
TGTGCCAGTAGTATACCAGGGTTGACTGAAGCTTTCTTT
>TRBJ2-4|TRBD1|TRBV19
CASSSGTDVAKNIQYF
TGTGCCAGTTCCTCGGGGACAGATGTAGCCAAAAACATTCAGTACTTC
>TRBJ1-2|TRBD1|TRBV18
CASSPAGTDYGYTF
TGTGCCAGCTCACCAGCCGGGACAGACTATGGCTACACCTTC
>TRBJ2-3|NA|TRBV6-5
CASRPSRLTNTQYF
TGTGCCAGCAGACCGTCGAGGCTCACAAATACGCAGTATTTT
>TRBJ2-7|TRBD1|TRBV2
CASFPDRTLTYEQYF
TGTGCCAGTTTCCCGGACAGGACTCTAACCTACGAGCAGTACTTC
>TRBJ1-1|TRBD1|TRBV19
CASSAGQYSTEAFF
TGTGCCAGTAGTGCGGGACAGTATAGCACTGAAGCTTTCTTT
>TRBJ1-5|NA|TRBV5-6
CASSLGKKHNQPQHF
TGTGCCAGCAGCTTGGGAAAAAAGCACAATCAGCCCCAGCATTTT
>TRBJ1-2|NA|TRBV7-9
CASSLNRADYGYTF
TGTGCCAGCAGCTTAAACAGGGCCGACTATGGCTACACCTTC